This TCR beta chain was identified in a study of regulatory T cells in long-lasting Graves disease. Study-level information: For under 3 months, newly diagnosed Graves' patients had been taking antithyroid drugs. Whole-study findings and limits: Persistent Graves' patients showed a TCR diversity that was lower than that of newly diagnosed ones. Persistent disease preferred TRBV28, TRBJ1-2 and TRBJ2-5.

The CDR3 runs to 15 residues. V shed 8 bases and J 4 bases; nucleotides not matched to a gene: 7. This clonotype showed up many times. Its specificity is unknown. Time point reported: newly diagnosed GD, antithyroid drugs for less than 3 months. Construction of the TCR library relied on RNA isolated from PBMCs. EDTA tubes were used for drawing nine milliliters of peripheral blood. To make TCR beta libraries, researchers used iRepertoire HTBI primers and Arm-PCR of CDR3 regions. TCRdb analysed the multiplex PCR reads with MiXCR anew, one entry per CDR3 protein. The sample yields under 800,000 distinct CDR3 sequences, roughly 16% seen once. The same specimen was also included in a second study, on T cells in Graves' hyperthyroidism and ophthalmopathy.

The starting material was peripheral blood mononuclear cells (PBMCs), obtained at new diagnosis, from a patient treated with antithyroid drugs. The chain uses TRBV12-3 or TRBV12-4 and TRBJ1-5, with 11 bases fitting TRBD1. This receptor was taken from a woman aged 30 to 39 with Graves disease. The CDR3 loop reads CASSSGTGGNQPQHF. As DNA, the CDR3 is TGTGCCAGCTCGTCCGGGACAGGGGGGAATCAGCCCCAGCATTTT.